The clone carrying this T cell receptor (beta chain) showed up just a few times. Its antigen is as yet unknown. J gave up 0 bases and V 1 base, and 4 bases lay outside the gene matches. The CDR3 length is 18 residues. Germline loops: CDR1 KGHDR, CDR2 SFDVKD. This specimen comes from a study of T-cell reconstitution after alpha-beta-depleted transplantation in children. Study-wide findings and caveats: T-cell counts and diversity were attributed mostly to newly produced T cells one year after transplant. Where alpha-beta T cells came from about two months after transplant was reportedly several hundred expanded graft clones.

Unique molecular identifiers were used to barcode this TCRbeta library. MiXCR, applied by TCRdb to the PCR reads, yields one record per CDR3 protein. Here the sample spans around 130,000 distinct CDR3 sequences, about 9.5% being singletons. The chain links TRBV24-1 to TRBJ2-2; TRBD1 agrees at 10 bases. The source of this sequence is a girl in the first two years of life who had a stem cell transplant for combined immunodeficiency, so the T cells may come from the graft donor. This sample comprised PBMCs, mostly from graft donor cells, obtained 180 days after TCRalphabeta/CD19-depleted stem cell transplant. Here the CDR3 DNA reads TGTGCCACCAGTGATTTAGACAGGGGGCCTGCGAACACCGGGGAGCTGTTTTTT. Translated: CATSDLDRGPANTGELFF.